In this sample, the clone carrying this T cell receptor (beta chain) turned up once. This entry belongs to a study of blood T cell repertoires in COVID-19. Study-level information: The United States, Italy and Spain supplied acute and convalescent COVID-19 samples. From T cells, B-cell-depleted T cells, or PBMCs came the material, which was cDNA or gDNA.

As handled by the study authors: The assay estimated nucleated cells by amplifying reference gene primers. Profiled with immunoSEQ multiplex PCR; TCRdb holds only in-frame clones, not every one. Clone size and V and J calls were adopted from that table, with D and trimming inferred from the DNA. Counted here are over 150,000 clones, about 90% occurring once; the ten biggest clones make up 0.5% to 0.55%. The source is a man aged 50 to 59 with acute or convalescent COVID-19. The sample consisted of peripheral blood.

CDR3 DNA: TGTGCCAGCAGCCGTGGACTAGCGGTTGATGAGCAGTTCTTC. As protein: CASSRGLAVDEQFF. The J gene is TRBJ2-1, the V gene TRBV3-1 (or the pseudogene TRBV3-2); 10 positions match TRBD2. Trimming took 4 bases from V and 8 from J; bases not matched to a gene: 5. The CDR3 is made up of 14 amino acids. Germline V gives CDR1 LGHDT, CDR2 YNNKEL (reference sequence).